The 7 T cell receptor beta chains in this list originate from one sample, sequenced in a study of shared clonotypes between healthy human individuals. Clones were sequenced by immunoSEQ multiplex PCR, and TCRdb holds only the in-frame ones, with some missing. The profile shows nearly 1,000,000 clones, about three quarters of them singletons. The sample consisted of memory CD4+ T cells sorted from blood. Described subset: CD45RA-negative fraction. The source of these receptors is a man between 18 and 35 years old in good health.

The chain recombines TRBV18 with TRBJ2-7; 8 positions agree with TRBD2. Germline lookup yields CDR1 KGHSH and CDR2 LQKENI. The CDR3 length is 14 residues. J gave up 5 bases and V 2 bases, and 5 bases lay outside the gene matches. CDR3 loop: CASSPAAGANEQYF. For the CDR3, the DNA is TGTGCCAGCTCACCAGCAGCGGGAGCGAACGAGCAGTACTTC.

The chain carries TRBV14 and TRBJ2-5; D ambiguous. Per the germline V gene, CDR1 is SGHDN and CDR2 is FVKESK. This CDR3 contains 16 residues. V lost 7 bases and J 4 bases, leaving 22 bases between the germline ends. This CDR3 reads CASTSGEFSSGETQYF. CDR3 coding DNA: TGTGCCAGCACCTCTGGAGAGTTTTCGAGTGGAGAGACCCAGTACTTC.

The CDR3 sequence: CASSEVERGGDTGELFF. Written as DNA, the CDR3 is TGTGCCAGCAGCGAAGTAGAACGGGGGGGCGACACCGGGGAGCTGTTTTTT. V gene TRBV21-1 combines with J gene TRBJ2-2; the DNA was not used to check the table's D call, TRBD2. TRBV21-1 is a documented pseudogene. The CDR3 contains 17 residues.

This clone was seen only once. The sample contains more than one DNA sequence encoding this CDR3. This rearrangement joins TRBV5-1 to TRBJ1-1; D call uncertain. The V gene lost 2 bases and the J gene lost 3 bases, with 8 bases spanning the gap. The CDR3 consists of 13 residues. Per germline, CDR1 SGHRS and CDR2 YFSETQ. CDR3: CASSFTGDTEAFF. CDR3 DNA sequence: TGCGCCAGCAGCTTCACCGGCGACACTGAAGCTTTCTTT.

In this sample, this clone turned up a few times. The chain links TRBV6-6 to TRBJ1-2, with D perhaps matching TRBD1 (6 bases). V lost 6 bases, J lost 5 bases, and 13 bases lay in between. The CDR3 contains 13 residues. Germline lookup yields CDR1 MNHNY and CDR2 SVGAGI (reference sequence). The CDR3 here is CASSSGGWYGYTF. CDR3 DNA: TGTGCCAGCAGCTCCGGGGGCTGGTATGGCTACACCTTC.

This chain uses TRBV7-2 with TRBJ2-1; 8 nucleotides agree with TRBD1. Germline values: CDR1 SGHTA, CDR2 FQGNSA. J was trimmed by 5 bases and V by 8 bases; bases with no gene match: 11. CDR3 size: 15 residues. The CDR3: CASGGSDRVNNEQFF. The CDR3 coding sequence is TGTGCCAGCGGGGGATCGGACAGGGTCAACAATGAGCAGTTCTTC.

Turning to this clone: This CDR3 is also generated by other DNA sequences in the sample. The V call is TRBV28, the J call TRBJ1-1, with D possibly matching TRBD1 (6 bases). V lost 6 bases to trimming and J lost 1 base, with 9 bases between them. CDR1 and CDR2 (germline): MDHEN, SYDVKM. This CDR3 has 13 residues. The DNA for the CDR3 is TGTGCCAGCAGGAGACAGGAGAACACTGAAGCTTTCTTT. Amino acids: CASRRQENTEAFF.